One and the same sample provided the 27 T cell receptor beta chains below, sequenced in a study of HIV-infected patients and healthy controls. 500 ng RNA was reverse transcribed with alpha and beta constant-region primers. Separate chain-specific third strand synthesis with multiplexing indices produced the alpha and beta libraries. Via MiXCR, TCRdb re-called the 5' RACE reads, giving one row per CDR3 protein. The table has about 18,000 distinct CDR3 sequences, 10% seen once. No cell fractionation was done, so the repertoire covers all unsorted peripheral blood T cells. Sequenced sample: blood. Receptors were obtained from an adult in good health.

In this sample, this clonotype is medium-sized. The V gene is TRBV3-1, the J gene TRBJ2-2; 10 bases line up with TRBD1. This CDR3 has 15 amino acids. Trimming cost V 1 base and J 7 bases; bases outside gene matches: 3. Germline V gene lookup returns CDR1 LGHDT and CDR2 YNNKEL (reference sequence). The CDR3: CASSQGTGGYGELFF. The CDR3 DNA is TGTGCCAGCAGCCAAGGGACAGGGGGATACGGGGAGCTGTTTTTT.

This clonotype has more than one count but fewer than ten. The chain joins TRBV7-2 to TRBJ1-4, with a weak D call TRBD1 (5 bases). The germline V gene has CDR1 SGHTA and CDR2 FQGNSA. CDR3 length: 15 amino acids. V lost 1 base and J lost 4, with 10 bases in between. CDR3 residues: CASSLDGQNNEKLFF. CDR3 bases: TGTGCCAGCAGCTTAGATGGACAAAATAATGAAAAACTGTTTTTT. The full variable domain, rest sourced from reference TRBV7-2 and TRBJ1-4, is GAGVSQSPSNKVTEKGKDVELRCDPISGHTALYWYRQSLGQGLEFLIYFQGNSAPDKSGLPSDRFSAERTGGSVSTLTIQRTQQEDSAVYLCASSLDGQNNEKLFFGSGTQLSVL.

The chain uses TRBV19 and TRBJ1-1, with D possibly TRBD1 on 6 matching bases. CDR1 and CDR2 (germline): LNHDA, SQIVND (reference sequence). V gave up 4 bases and J gave up 4 bases, with 10 bases separating them. The CDR3 loop spans 13 amino acids. For the CDR3, the DNA is TGTGCCAGTAGTAGCAGGGGTGGCACTGAAGCTTTCTTT. Amino acid sequence: CASSSRGGTEAFF.

This clonotype was seen at least ten times. In DNA, the CDR3 is TGCAGTGCCACTTTGACAGCGAACTATGGCTACACCTTC. Translation: CSATLTANYGYTF. This chain connects TRBV20-1 to TRBJ1-2; D is perhaps TRBD1 (5 bases). Trimming left V 6 bases short and J 2 bases short, with 13 bases between. Germline lookup yields CDR1 DFQATT and CDR2 SNEGSKA (reference sequence). The CDR3 covers 13 residues.

This clonotype occurred many times. This chain connects TRBV4-1 to TRBJ2-5; D gene uncertain. CDR3 size: 16 residues. Trimming pared 4 bases from V and 1 base from J, leaving 16 bases between. Germline loops: CDR1 MGHRA, CDR2 YSYEKL. CDR3 amino acids: CASSPPAGGSQETQYF. The CDR3 DNA is TGCGCCAGCAGCCCTCCTGCTGGTGGCAGCCAAGAGACCCAGTACTTC.

This clonotype is categorized as medium-sized (0.01 to 0.1%). The chain carries TRBV5-4 and TRBJ1-2; TRBD1 aligns across 7 bases. CDR1 SGHNT and CDR2 YYREEE come from the germline V gene (reference sequence). Trimming at V came to 4 bases and at J to 6 bases, leaving 12 bases not matched to a gene. The CDR3 runs to 15 residues. As DNA, the CDR3 is TGTGCCAGCAGCCCAACCTTGACAGGGTCGGATGGCTACACCTTC. As protein: CASSPTLTGSDGYTF.

The chain recombines TRBV7-2 with TRBJ1-4; 12 positions match TRBD1. The CDR3 is made up of 14 amino acids. V shed 4 bases and J 8 bases; nucleotides not matched to a gene: 2. Germline V gene sequence: CDR1 SGHTA, CDR2 FQGNSA. The CDR3 sequence: CASSWDRGQEKLFF. DNA for the CDR3: TGTGCCAGCAGCTGGGACAGGGGGCAAGAAAAACTGTTTTTT.

The CDR3 here is CASSQRDRANEQFF. In DNA form, the CDR3 reads TGTGCCAGCAGCCAACGAGACAGGGCGAATGAGCAGTTCTTC. The gene calls are TRBV7-8 and TRBJ2-1, with 7 bases fitting TRBD1. V was pared by 5 bases and J by 7 bases, with 8 bases of the junction left unmatched. The CDR3 is 14 amino acids. CDR1 and CDR2 from the germline V gene are SGHVS and FQNEAQ.

This clonotype was detected a few times. The gene calls are TRBV28 and TRBJ2-2, with D perhaps TRBD2 (5 bases). The V gene lost 6 bases and the J gene lost 3 bases, with 17 bases spanning the gap. CDR3 length equals 16 residues. CDR1 is MDHEN, CDR2 SYDVKM, per germline. CDR3 residues: CASRSWAGTDTGELFF. As DNA, the CDR3 is TGTGCCAGCAGGTCCTGGGCGGGCACAGACACCGGGGAGCTGTTTTTT.

This clonotype was found a few times. The chain uses TRBV7-2 and TRBJ2-3; D is unclear. The V end lost 4 bases, the J end lost 2 bases, and 13 bases lay between the germline ends. Per germline, CDR1 SGHTA and CDR2 FQGNSA. The CDR3 is made up of 15 amino acids. CDR3 nucleotides: TGTGCCAGCAGCTCGGGCGTGGCCCTCACAGATACGCAGTATTTT. This gives the protein CASSSGVALTDTQYF.

This clonotype was recorded many times. The V gene is TRBV7-9, the J gene TRBJ2-3; possibly TRBD1 or TRBD2 for D (5 bases each). This CDR3 region has 17 residues. CDR1 SEHNR and CDR2 FQNEAQ come from the germline V gene (reference sequence). The V gene lost 5 bases and the J gene lost 1 base, with 19 bases spanning the gap. The CDR3 here is CASSPLGRGLRTDTQYF. As DNA, the CDR3 is TGTGCCAGCAGCCCCCTAGGACGGGGCCTACGCACAGATACGCAGTATTTT.

This clonotype was seen repeatedly, ten times or more. The rearrangement links TRBV7-2 to TRBJ2-3, with D hard to call. V lost 1 base, J lost 4 bases, and 12 bases lay in between. The CDR3 has 15 amino acids. Per germline, CDR1 SGHTA and CDR2 FQGNSA. This chain's CDR3 is CASSLGGPPPDTQYF. The DNA for the CDR3 is TGTGCCAGCAGCTTAGGGGGTCCTCCCCCAGATACGCAGTATTTT.

In this sample, this clonotype is medium-sized (0.01 to 0.1%). The chain links TRBV29-1 to TRBJ2-5; 15 bases are shared with TRBD2. V was pared by 4 bases and J by 4 bases, with 1 base of the junction left unmatched. This CDR3 comprises 14 residues. CDR1 and CDR2 from the germline V gene are SQVTM and ANQGSEA. The CDR3: CSVGGLAGGETQYF. In DNA form, the CDR3 reads TGCAGCGTTGGGGGACTAGCGGGAGGAGAGACCCAGTACTTC.

There are many counts of this clonotype. J is TRBJ1-1 and V is TRBV4-3; 10 bases line up with TRBD1. With 4 bases clipped from V and 5 bases from J, the junction kept 7 bases outside the gene matches. The CDR3 loop spans 15 amino acids. Germline V gives CDR1 LGHNA, CDR2 YSLEER. The CDR3 loop reads CASSRLPGQGTEAFF. CDR3 coding DNA: TGCGCCAGCAGCCGACTTCCGGGACAGGGGACTGAAGCTTTCTTT.

The chain combines TRBV12-3 or TRBV12-4 with TRBJ2-7; D not certain. The V end lost 4 bases, the J end lost 2 bases, and 9 bases lay between the germline ends. The CDR3 has 13 amino acids. The CDR3 sequence: CASSSNLAYEQYF. CDR3 sequence (DNA): TGTGCCAGCAGTTCCAACCTAGCCTACGAGCAGTACTTC.

The V and J genes are TRBV7-9 and TRBJ2-5; unclear D gene. Trimming stripped 5 bases from V and 5 bases from J, with 18 bases between. The CDR3 is made up of 15 amino acids. Germline CDR1 and CDR2: SEHNR and FQNEAQ (reference sequence). CDR3 in DNA: TGTGCCAGCAGCCCCCTAGGAGTAGGTTTGGAGACCCAGTACTTC. It specifies CASSPLGVGLETQYF.

The chain couples TRBV12-3 or TRBV12-4 to TRBJ2-7, with unresolved D. The CDR3 loop spans 14 amino acids. V was clipped by 6 bases and J by 0 bases, with 12 bases between them. CDR3: CASSPPRPSYEQYF. As DNA, the CDR3 is TGTGCCAGCAGCCCCCCGCGGCCCTCCTACGAGCAGTACTTC.

This clonotype is classed as medium-sized. The CDR3 sequence is CSAGPPGVNEQFF. In DNA form, the CDR3 reads TGCAGTGCTGGGCCACCAGGGGTCAATGAGCAGTTCTTC. This chain connects TRBV20-1 to TRBJ2-1, with D possibly being TRBD1 (6 bases). CDR3 length: 13 residues. The ends were cut back, 5 bases at V and 6 bases at J, with 14 bases in the middle. CDR1 is DFQATT, CDR2 SNEGSKA, per germline (reference sequence).

The table lists this clonotype with many counts. This sequence joins TRBV24-1 and TRBJ2-3; D is unresolved. Germline V gene sequence: CDR1 KGHDR, CDR2 SFDVKD. The V gene lost 1 base and the J gene lost 0 bases, with 10 bases spanning the gap. CDR3 length equals 16 residues. The CDR3 spells CATSDLRDSSTDTQYF. Written as DNA, the CDR3 is TGTGCCACCAGTGATTTAAGGGATTCGAGCACAGATACGCAGTATTTT.

The V gene is TRBV24-1, the J gene TRBJ2-1; D not resolved. Germline CDR1 is KGHDR and CDR2 is SFDVKD. V was trimmed by 3 bases and J by 4 bases, leaving 3 bases between them. The length of the CDR3 is 12 residues. The CDR3 coding sequence is TGTGCCACCAGTGATCCTTACAATGAGCAGTTCTTC. The encoded protein is CATSDPYNEQFF.

This clonotype was observed at least ten times. The chain links TRBV2 to TRBJ2-1, with a tentative D call TRBD1 (5 bases). This CDR3 contains 18 residues. Germline assignment: CDR1 SNHLY and CDR2 FYNNEI. Trimming pared 1 base from V and 10 bases from J, leaving 26 bases between. Written as DNA, the CDR3 is TGTGCCAGCAGTGAAGGGTCCCCCCGCGGACATGAGTTTGGGGAGCAGTTCTTC. This encodes CASSEGSPRGHEFGEQFF.

There are a few counts of this clonotype. The rearrangement uses TRBV12-3 or TRBV12-4 and TRBJ2-3, with TRBD2 matching over 8 bases. The CDR3 is 17 amino acids. Trimming took 3 bases from V and 1 from J; bases not matched to a gene: 9. The CDR3 here is CASSFETGLGGTDTQYF. In DNA, the CDR3 is TGTGCCAGCAGTTTTGAGACGGGACTAGGGGGCACAGATACGCAGTATTTT.

This clonotype has a handful of counts. The chain combines TRBV6-5 with TRBJ2-7, with D unresolved. Germline-derived CDR1 and CDR2 are MNHEY and SVGAGI. Between the trimmed V and J ends, which lost 5 bases and 7 bases, there was a span of 21 bases. The CDR3 runs 15 residues. In nucleotides, the CDR3 is TGTGCCAGCAGTCCCTCATTATCCTCCTGGAAGGAGCAGTACTTC. The encoded protein is CASSPSLSSWKEQYF.

The rearrangement uses TRBV6-1 and TRBJ2-3; possibly TRBD2 for D (6 bases). The CDR3 spans 13 residues. Trimming removed 0 bases from V and 6 bases from J, with 7 bases in between. The germline gives CDR1 MNHNS, CDR2 SASEGT. The CDR3 protein is CASSEASGDTQYF. The CDR3 nucleotides read TGTGCCAGCAGTGAAGCTAGCGGTGATACGCAGTATTTT.

This clonotype is classed as medium-sized. V is TRBV27 and J is TRBJ2-3; 8 bases are shared with TRBD1. After removal of 6 bases from V and 4 bases from J, the junction contained 3 bases not matched to a gene. CDR1 is MNHEY and CDR2 is SMNVEV in the germline V gene (reference sequence). The CDR3 loop spans 13 amino acids. The CDR3 DNA reads as TGTGCCAGCAGCGCAGGGGGCCCAGATACGCAGTATTTT. This encodes CASSAGGPDTQYF.

In its sample, this clonotype ranks as medium-sized. V and J are TRBV18 and TRBJ1-5; 8 bases map to TRBD1. The CDR3 has 15 amino acids. Germline lookup yields CDR1 KGHSH and CDR2 LQKENI. V trimming: 6 bases; J trimming: 1 base; junction bases outside the gene matches: 5. For the CDR3, the DNA is TGTGCCAGCTCGCCGGGACAGGTGAGCAATCAGCCCCAGCATTTT. Its protein product is CASSPGQVSNQPQHF.

This clonotype qualifies as medium-sized (0.01 to 0.1%). The chain carries TRBV12-3 or TRBV12-4 and TRBJ2-1; 8 positions agree with TRBD2. This CDR3 spans 15 amino acids. J gave up 3 bases and V 6 bases, and 7 bases lay outside the gene matches. The CDR3 here is CASSQIAGLYNEQFF. CDR3 nucleotide sequence: TGTGCCAGCAGCCAGATAGCGGGACTCTACAATGAGCAGTTCTTC.